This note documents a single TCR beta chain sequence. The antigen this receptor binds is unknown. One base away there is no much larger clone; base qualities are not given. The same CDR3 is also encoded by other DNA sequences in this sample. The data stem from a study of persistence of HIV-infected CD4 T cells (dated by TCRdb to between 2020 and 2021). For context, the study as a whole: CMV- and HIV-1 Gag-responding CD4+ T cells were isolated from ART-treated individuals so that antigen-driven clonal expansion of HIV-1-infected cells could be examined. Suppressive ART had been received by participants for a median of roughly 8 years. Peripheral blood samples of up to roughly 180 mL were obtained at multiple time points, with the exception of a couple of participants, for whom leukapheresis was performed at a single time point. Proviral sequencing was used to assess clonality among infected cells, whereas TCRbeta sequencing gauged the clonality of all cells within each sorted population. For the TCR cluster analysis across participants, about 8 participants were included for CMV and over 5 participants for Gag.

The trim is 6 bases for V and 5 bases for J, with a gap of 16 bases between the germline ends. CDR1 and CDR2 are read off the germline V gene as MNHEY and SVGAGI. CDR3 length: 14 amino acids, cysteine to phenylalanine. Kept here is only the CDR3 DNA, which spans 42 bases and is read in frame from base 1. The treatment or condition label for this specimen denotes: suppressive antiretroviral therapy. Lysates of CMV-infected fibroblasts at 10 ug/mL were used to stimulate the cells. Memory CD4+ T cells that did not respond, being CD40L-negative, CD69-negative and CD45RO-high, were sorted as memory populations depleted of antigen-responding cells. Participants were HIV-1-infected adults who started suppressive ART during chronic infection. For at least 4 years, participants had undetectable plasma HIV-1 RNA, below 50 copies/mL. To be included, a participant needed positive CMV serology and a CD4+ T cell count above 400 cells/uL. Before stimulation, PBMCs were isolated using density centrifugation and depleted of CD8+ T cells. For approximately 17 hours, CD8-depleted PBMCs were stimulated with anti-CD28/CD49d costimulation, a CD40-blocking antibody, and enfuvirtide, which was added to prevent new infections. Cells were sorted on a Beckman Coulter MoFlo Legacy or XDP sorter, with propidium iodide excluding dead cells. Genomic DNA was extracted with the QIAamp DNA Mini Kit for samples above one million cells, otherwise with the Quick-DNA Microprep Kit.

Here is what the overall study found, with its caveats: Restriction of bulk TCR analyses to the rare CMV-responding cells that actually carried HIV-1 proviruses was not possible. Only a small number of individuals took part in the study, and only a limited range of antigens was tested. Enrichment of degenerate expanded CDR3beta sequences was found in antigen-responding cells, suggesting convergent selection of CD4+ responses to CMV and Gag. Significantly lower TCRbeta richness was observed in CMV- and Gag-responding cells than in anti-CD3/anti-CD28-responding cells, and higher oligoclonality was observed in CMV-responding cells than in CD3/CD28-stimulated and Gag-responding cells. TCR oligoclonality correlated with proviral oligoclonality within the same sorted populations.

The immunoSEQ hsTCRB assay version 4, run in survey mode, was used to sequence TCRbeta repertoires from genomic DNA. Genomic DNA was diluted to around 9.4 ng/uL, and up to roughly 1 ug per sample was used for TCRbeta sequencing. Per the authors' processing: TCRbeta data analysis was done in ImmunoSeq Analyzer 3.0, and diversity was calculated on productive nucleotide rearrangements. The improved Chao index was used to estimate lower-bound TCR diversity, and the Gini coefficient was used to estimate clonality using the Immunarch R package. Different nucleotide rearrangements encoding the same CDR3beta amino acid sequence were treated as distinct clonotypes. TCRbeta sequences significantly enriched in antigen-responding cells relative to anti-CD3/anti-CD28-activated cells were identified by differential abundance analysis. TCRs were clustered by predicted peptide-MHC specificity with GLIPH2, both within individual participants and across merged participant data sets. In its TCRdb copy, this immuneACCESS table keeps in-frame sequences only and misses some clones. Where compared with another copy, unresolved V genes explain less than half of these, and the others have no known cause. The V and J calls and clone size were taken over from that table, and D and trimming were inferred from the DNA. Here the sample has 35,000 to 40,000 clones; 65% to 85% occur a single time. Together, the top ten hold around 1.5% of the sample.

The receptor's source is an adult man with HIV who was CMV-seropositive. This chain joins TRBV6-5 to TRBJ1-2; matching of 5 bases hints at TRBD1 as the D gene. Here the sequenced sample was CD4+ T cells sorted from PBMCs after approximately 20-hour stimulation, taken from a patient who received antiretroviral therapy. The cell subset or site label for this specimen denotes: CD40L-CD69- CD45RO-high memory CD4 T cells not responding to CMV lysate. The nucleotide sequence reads TGTGCCAGCAGAACCGGGACCTCTGGGTATGGCTACACCTTC. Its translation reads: CASRTGTSGYGYTF.